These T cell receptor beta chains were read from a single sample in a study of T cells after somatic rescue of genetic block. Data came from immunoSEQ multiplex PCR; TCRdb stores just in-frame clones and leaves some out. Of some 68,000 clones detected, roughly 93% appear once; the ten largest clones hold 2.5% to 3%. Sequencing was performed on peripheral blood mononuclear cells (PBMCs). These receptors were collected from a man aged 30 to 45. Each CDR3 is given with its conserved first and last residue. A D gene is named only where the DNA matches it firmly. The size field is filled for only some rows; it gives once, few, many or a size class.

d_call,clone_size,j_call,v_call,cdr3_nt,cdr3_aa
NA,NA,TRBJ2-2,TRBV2,TGTGCCAGCAGGATAACCCTGAACACCGGGGAGCTGTTTTTT,CASRITLNTGELFF
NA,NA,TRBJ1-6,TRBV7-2,TGTGCCAGCAGCTTGGGGGGCGTTAATTCACCCCTCCACTTT,CASSLGGVNSPLHF
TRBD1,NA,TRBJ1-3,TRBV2,TGTGCCAGCAGTCAATTCGACAGGGGGCCTGGAAACACCATATATTTT,CASSQFDRGPGNTIYF
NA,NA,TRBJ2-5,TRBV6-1,TGTGCCAGCGAGGGGACCCAAGAGACCCAGTACTTC,CASEGTQETQYF
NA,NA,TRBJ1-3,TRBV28,TGTGCCAGCAGTTTACGGGGAGCAGCTGGAAACACCATATATTTT,CASSLRGAAGNTIYF
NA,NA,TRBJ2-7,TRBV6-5,TGTGCCAGCAGTTCGAGTAGGCACGAGCAGTACTTC,CASSSSRHEQYF
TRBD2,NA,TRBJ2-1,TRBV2,TGTGCCAGCAGTGGCGGGGGGGTCTCCTACAATGAGCAGTTCTTC,CASSGGGVSYNEQFF
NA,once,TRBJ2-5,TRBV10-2,TGCGCCAGCAGCGAGGACTTAACAGAAGAGACCCAGTACTTC,CASSEDLTEETQYF
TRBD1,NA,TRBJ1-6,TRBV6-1,TGTGCCAGCAGTGTGGGACAGGGTTATCGGTCACCCCTCCACTTT,CASSVGQGYRSPLHF
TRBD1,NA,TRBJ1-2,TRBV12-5,TGTGCTAGTGCTGAGACAGGGGACTATGGCTACACCTTC,CASAETGDYGYTF
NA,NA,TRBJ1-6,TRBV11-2,TGTGCCAGCAGCTTGGGGGCCTCACCCCTCCACTTT,CASSLGASPLHF
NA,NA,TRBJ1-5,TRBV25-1,TGTGCCAGCAGTGACAGGCGGCCCGGGTATAGCAATCAGCCCCAGCATTTT,CASSDRRPGYSNQPQHF
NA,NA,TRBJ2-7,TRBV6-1,TGTGCCAGCAGTGAAGGGTGGGGTACCGAGCAGTACTTC,CASSEGWGTEQYF
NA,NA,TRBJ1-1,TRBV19,TGTGCCAGTAGTGCCCGTCGGGGGGCGGGGAACACTGAAGCTTTCTTT,CASSARRGAGNTEAFF
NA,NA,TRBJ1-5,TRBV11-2,TGTGCCAGCAGCGCCACCCCGGCGGGCAATCAGCCCCAGCATTTT,CASSATPAGNQPQHF
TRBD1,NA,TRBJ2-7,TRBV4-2,TGTGCCAGCAGCCGCCACGGGACAGACCTATCCTACGAGCAGTACTTC,CASSRHGTDLSYEQYF
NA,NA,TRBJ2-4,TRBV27,TGTGCCAGCAGTTCCCCGACCAGGTTGGGGTCCAAAAACATTCAGTACTTC,CASSSPTRLGSKNIQYF
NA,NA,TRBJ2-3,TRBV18,TGTGCCAGCTCACACACCCATCCAAGCACAGATACGCAGTATTTT,CASSHTHPSTDTQYF
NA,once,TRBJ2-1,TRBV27,TGTGCCAGCAGTTTATACGTCAGAGACCCGCAGTTCTTC,CASSLYVRDPQFF
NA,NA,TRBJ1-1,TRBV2,TGTGCCAGCACTATGAACACTGAAGCTTTCTTT,CASTMNTEAFF
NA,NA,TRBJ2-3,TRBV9,TGTGCCAGCAGCGCTCAACTAGCCGTGAATACGCAGTATTTT,CASSAQLAVNTQYF
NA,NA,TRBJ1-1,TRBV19,TGTGCCAGTAGTTCCACCCTCCAACGGGGAGCTTTCTTT,CASSSTLQRGAFF
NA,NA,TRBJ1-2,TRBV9,TGTGCCAGCAGCGTAGGCGGGGGATTAGAAGGCTACACCTTC,CASSVGGGLEGYTF
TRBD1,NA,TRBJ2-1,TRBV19,TGTGCCAGTAGTCCGGGACAGGGCTACAATGAGCAGTTCTTC,CASSPGQGYNEQFF
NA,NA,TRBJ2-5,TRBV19,TGTGCCAGTAGTATATCGGATCAAGAGACCCAGTACTTC,CASSISDQETQYF
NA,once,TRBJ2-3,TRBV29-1,TGCAGCGTTAAGGGGCTCGCCACAGATACGCAGTATTTT,CSVKGLATDTQYF
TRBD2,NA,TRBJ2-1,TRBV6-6,TGTGCCACCCGCGGACTAGCGGGGGGGTACAATGAGCAGTTCTTC,CATRGLAGGYNEQFF
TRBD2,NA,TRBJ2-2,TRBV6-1,TGTGCCAGCAGTGCGACTAGCGGGGGCCCGAACACCGGGGAGCTGTTTTTT,CASSATSGGPNTGELFF
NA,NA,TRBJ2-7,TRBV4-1,TGCGCCAGCAGCCAAGATCGGGCTAGCAAACCCTACGAGCAGTACTTC,CASSQDRASKPYEQYF
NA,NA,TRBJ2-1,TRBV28,TGTGCCAGCACCCCCGGACAGCGTACCTACAATGAGCAGTTCTTC,CASTPGQRTYNEQFF
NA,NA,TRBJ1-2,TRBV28,TGTGCCAGCAGTTTCACCACAAAGAACTATGGCTACACCTTC,CASSFTTKNYGYTF
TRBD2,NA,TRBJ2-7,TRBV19,TGTGCCAGTAGTAGAACTAGCGTTAACTACGAGCAGTACTTC,CASSRTSVNYEQYF
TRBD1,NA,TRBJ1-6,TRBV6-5,TGTGCCAGCAGAGAACAGGGGTACAATTCACCCCTCCACTTT,CASREQGYNSPLHF
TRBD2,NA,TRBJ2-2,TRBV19,TGTGCCAGTAGATCCGGGACTAGAGGCACCGGGGAGCTGTTTTTT,CASRSGTRGTGELFF
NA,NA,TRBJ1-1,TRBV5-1,TGCGCCAGCAGCGTGCAGACCGCAAACACTGAAGCTTTCTTT,CASSVQTANTEAFF
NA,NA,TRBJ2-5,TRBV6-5,TGTGCCAGCAGCCGACAGGAACAAGAGACCCAGTACTTC,CASSRQEQETQYF
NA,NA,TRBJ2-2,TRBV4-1,TGCGCCAGCAGCCAAGTCAAGTTCAGGGCCGGGGAGCTGTTTTTT,CASSQVKFRAGELFF
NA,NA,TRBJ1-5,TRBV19,TGTGCCAGTAGTCCCCGTCCCGGGACAAACAATCAGCCCCAGCATTTT,CASSPRPGTNNQPQHF
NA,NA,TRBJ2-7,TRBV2,TGTGCCAGCACCCATCGGCGGGCAGGGGCCTACGAGCAGTACTTC,CASTHRRAGAYEQYF
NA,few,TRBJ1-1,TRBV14,TGTGCCAGCAGCCAAGCGGGGATGAACACTGAAGCTTTCTTT,CASSQAGMNTEAFF